A single T cell receptor (beta chain) is shown here with its context. The data stem from a study of Ad26.COV2.S vaccination and SARS-CoV-2 variants. Profiled with immunoSEQ multiplex PCR; TCRdb holds only in-frame clones, not every one. The sample lists 350,000 to 400,000 clones; approximately 90% were seen once. Treatment noted: around 19 received Ad26.COV2.S at low or high dose, single or two shots; roughly five received placebo; per-sample allocation not given. Material that was analyzed had been drawn on day 63 after the first vaccine or placebo injection. Aged 18-55 years, donor was enrolled in Boston around 2020. The clonotype comes from a person between 18 and 60 years old who received the Ad26.COV2.S COVID-19 vaccine or a placebo. Sequencing used peripheral blood, obtained in a trial of Ad26.COV2.S vaccine versus placebo.

For the CDR3, the DNA is TGTGCCAGCAGCCAACGGGGACAGGGGCGATATAACCAAGAGACCCAGTACTTC. This translates into CASSQRGQGRYNQETQYF. The J gene is TRBJ2-5, the V gene TRBV7-8; 10 bases are a match to TRBD1. CDR3 length: 18 amino acids. V was clipped by 5 bases and J by 0 bases; unmatched bases: 12. CDR1 is SGHVS, CDR2 FQNEAQ, per germline. The whole variable domain, remainder taken from reference TRBV7-8 and TRBJ2-5, is GAGVSQSPRYKVAKRGQDVALRCDPISGHVSLFWYQQALGQGPEFLTYFQNEAQLDKSGLPSDRFFAERPEGSVSTLKIQRTQQEDSAVYLCASSQRGQGRYNQETQYFGPGTRLLVL.